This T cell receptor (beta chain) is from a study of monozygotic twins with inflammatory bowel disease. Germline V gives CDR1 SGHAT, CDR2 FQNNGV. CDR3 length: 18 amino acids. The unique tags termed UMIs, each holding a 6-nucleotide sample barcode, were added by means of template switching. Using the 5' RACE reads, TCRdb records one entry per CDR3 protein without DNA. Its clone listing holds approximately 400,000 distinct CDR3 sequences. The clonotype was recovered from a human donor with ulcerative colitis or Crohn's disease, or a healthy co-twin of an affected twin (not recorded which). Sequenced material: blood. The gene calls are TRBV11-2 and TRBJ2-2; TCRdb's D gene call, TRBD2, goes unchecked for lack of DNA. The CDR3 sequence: CASSLTSGMGWNTGELFF. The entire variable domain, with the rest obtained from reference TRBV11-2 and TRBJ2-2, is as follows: EAGVAQSPRYKIIEKRQSVAFWCNPISGHATLYWYQQILGQGPKLLIQFQNNGVVDDSQLPKDRFSAERLKGVDSTLKIQPAKLEDSAVYLCASSLTSGMGWNTGELFFGEGSRLTVL.